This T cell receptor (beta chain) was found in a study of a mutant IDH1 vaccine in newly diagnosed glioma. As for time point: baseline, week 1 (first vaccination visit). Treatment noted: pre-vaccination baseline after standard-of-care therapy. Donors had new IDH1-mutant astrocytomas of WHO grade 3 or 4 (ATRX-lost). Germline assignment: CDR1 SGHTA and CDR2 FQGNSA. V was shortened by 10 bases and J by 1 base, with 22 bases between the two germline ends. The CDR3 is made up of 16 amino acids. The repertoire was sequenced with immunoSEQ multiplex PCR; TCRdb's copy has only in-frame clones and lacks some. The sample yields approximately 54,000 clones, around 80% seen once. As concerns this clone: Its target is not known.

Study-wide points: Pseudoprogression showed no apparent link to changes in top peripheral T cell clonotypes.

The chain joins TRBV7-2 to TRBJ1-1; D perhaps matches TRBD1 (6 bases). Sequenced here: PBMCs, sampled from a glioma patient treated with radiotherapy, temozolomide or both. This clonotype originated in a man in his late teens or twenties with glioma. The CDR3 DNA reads TGTGCCACAAGACAGGCTTGGGGGATGACGAACACTGAAGCTTTCTTT. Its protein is CATRQAWGMTNTEAFF.